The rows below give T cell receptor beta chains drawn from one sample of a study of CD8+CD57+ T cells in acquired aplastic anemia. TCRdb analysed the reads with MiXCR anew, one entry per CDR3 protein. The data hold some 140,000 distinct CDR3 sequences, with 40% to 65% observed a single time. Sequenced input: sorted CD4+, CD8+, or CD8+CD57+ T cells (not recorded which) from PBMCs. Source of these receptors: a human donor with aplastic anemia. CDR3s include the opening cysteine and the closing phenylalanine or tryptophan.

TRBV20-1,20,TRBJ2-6,CSAKSFPNRESTSGANVLTF
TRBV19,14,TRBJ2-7,CASSDIRSSYEQYF
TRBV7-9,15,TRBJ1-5,CASSLGQGSNQPQHF
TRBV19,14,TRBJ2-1,CASSGSGVWNEQFF
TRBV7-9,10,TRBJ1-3,CASSFPGLIF
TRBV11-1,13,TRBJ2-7,CAIQGTNSYEQYF
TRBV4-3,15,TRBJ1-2,CASSQDWDRSYGYTF
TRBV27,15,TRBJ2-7,CASSLFGQGGYEQYF
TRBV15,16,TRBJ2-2,CATSRGGQTNTGELFF
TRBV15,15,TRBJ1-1,CATSRGSTPNTEAFF
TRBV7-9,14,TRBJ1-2,CASGPGQALGGYTF
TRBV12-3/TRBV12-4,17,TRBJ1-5,CASSPRGRGDSNQPQHF
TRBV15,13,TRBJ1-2,CATKGYRGRGYTF
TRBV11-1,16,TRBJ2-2,CASSLAARARTGELFF
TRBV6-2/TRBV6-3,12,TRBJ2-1,CASSTGGDEQFF
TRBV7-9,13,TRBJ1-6,CDSSLEDNSPLHF
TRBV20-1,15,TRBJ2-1,CSARDRGLLYNEQFF
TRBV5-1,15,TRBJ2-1,CASSLDLGDYNEQFF
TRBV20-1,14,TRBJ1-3,CSAPDSSSGNTIYF
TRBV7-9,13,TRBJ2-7,CASSWGTNYEQYF
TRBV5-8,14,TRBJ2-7,CASSWGTGRHEQYF
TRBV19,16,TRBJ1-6,CASSIPPGPDNSPLHF
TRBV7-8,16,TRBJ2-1,CASSLATGLAYNEQFF
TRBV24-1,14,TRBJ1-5,CATSNGYSNQPQHF
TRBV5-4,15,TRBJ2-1,CASSLLLSSYNEQFF
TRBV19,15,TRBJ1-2,CASSIRAGDPDGYTF
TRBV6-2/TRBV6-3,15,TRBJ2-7,CASRPGTSGSYEQYF
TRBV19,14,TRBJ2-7,CASSLTGSSYEQYF
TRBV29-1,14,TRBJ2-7,CSVGPNRGTYEQYF
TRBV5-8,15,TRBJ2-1,CASSHRDRPYNEQFF
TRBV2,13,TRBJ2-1,CASSGTSYNEQFF
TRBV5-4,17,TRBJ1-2,CASSLAGSGASRDGYTF
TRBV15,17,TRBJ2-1,CATSRDWEGTQGNEQFF
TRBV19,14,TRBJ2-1,CASSGSGRVNEQFF
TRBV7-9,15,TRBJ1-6,CASSTNLDRNRALHF
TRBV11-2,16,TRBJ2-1,CASSWRGQGTDNEQFF
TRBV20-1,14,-,CSALAPGLSYEQYF
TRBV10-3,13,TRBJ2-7,CAIVTPGTHEQYF
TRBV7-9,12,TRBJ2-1,CASSLASGDRLF
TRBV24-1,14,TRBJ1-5,CATSERGGNQPQHF
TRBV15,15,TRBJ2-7,CATSREGTSSHEQYF
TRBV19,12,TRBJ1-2,CASSVSVGGYTF
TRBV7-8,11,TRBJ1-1,CASSTLQEAFF
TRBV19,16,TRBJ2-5,CASSRLQGAHQETQYF
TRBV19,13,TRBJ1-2,CASSPRGDYGYTF
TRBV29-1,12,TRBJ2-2,CSAAWTAGELFF
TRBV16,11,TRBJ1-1,CASSHSSEAFF
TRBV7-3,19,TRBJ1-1,CASSLKGRRTGGLNTEAFF
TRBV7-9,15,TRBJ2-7,CASSPRQGGGYEQYF
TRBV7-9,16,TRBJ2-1,CATPHPRTGRINEQFF
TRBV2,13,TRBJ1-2,CASSPLGLYGYTF